This TCR beta chain appears in the sequencing data of a study of CD8+CD57+ T cells in acquired aplastic anemia. About the research overall: Mean yield of DNA from sorted CD4+ and CD8+ cells was 3.2 ug. Study-wide findings and caveats: Fewer than 30 CD8+ CDR3 sequences were shared between patients and controls. Patients and healthy controls showed no significant CD8+ Simpson's diversity difference.

The germline gives CDR1 SGHRS, CDR2 YFSETQ. The CDR3 is 13 amino acids. Trimming left V 7 bases short and J 10 bases short, with 15 bases between. Sequenced patients had shown CD8+CD57+ cell expansion by flow cytometry. Worth noting for this clonotype: The antigen remains unidentified.

Genomic DNA templated the TCR beta VDJ and CDR3 profiling. TCRdb fed the reads into MiXCR, producing one record per CDR3 protein. Among 55,000 to 60,000 distinct CDR3 sequences, around 57% were seen once, and the ten largest hold around 15%. The receptor comes from a human donor with aplastic anemia. Sequenced sample: sorted CD4+, CD8+, or CD8+CD57+ T cells (not recorded which) from PBMCs. V usage is TRBV5-1 and J usage is TRBJ1-6; the D gene is possibly TRBD1 (5 bases). CDR3 DNA: TGCGCCAGCTACGGGACGGGCAGGTCACCCCTCCACTTT. Translation: CASYGTGRSPLHF. Full variable domain (missing parts from reference TRBV5-1 and TRBJ1-6): KAGVTQTPRYLIKTRGQQVTLSCSPISGHRSVSWYQQTPGQGLQFLFEYFSETQRNKGNFPGRFSGRQFSNSRSEMNVSTLELGDSALYLCASYGTGRSPLHFGNGTRLTVT.